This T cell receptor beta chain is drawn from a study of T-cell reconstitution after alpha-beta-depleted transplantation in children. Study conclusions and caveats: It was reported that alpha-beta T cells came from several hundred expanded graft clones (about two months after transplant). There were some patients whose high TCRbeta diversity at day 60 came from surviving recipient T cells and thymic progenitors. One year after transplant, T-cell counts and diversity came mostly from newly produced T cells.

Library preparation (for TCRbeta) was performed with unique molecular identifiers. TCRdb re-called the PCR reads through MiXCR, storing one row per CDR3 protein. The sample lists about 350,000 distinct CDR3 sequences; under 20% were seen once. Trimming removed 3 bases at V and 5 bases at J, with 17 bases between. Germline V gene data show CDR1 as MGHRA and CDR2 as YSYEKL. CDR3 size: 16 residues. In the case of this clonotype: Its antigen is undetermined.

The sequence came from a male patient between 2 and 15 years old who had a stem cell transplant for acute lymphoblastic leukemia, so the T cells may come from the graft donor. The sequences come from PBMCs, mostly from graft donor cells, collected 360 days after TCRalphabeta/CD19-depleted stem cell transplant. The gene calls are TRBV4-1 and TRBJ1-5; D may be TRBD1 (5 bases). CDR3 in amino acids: CASSHLGVRGDQPQHF. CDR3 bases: TGCGCCAGCAGCCACCTAGGGGTCCGGGGAGATCAGCCCCAGCATTTT.